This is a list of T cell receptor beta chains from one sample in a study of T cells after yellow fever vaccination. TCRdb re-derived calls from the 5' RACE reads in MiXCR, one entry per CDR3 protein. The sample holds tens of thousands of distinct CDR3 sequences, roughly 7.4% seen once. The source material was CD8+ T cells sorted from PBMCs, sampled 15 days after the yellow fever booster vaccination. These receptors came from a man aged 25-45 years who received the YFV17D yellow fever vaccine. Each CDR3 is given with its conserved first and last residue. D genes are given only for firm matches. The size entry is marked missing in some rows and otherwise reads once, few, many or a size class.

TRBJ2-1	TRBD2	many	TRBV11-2	TGTGCCAGCAGCAATCCCTTCGGGACTAGCGGCATTTACAATGAGCAGTTCTTC	CASSNPFGTSGIYNEQFF
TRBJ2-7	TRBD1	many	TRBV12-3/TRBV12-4	TGTGCCAGCAGCACACAGGGGTACGAGCAGTACTTC	CASSTQGYEQYF
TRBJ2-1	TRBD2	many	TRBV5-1	TGCGCCAGCAGCTTGGGTACGGCCGGGACTAGCGTCAGCTCCTACAATGAGCAGTTCTTC	CASSLGTAGTSVSSYNEQFF
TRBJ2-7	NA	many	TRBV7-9	TGTGCCAGCAGCTTAGGGGGGGGCAGGGACTCCTACGAGCAGTACTTC	CASSLGGGRDSYEQYF
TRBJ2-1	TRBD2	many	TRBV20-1	TGCAGTGCTAGCGGGAGGGTAACCTTTTACAATGAGCAGTTCTTC	CSASGRVTFYNEQFF
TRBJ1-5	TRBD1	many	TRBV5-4	TGTGCCAGCAGCCGAGGGGGCGCGGAGCCCCAGCATTTT	CASSRGGAEPQHF
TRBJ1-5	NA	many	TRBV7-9	TGTGCCAGCAGCTTGGCAGAGACGGGGCCGGAGCCCCAGCATTTT	CASSLAETGPEPQHF
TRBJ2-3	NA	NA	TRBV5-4	TGTGCCAGCAGCCGAAACGAGTATACGCAGTATTTT	CASSRNEYTQYF
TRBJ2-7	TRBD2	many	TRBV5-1	TGCGCCAGCAGCTTGGGACTAGCGGACTCCTACGAGCAGTACTTC	CASSLGLADSYEQYF
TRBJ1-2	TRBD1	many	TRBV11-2	TGTGCCAGCAGCTTAGTTCCAGGGGGTAATGGCTACACCTTC	CASSLVPGGNGYTF
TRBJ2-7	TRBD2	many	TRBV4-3	TGCGCCAGCAGCCAAGAAGGGGAGGGCTCCTACGAGCAGTACTTC	CASSQEGEGSYEQYF
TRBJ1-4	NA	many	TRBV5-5	TGTGCCAGCAGTTGGACGCGGGGATTGATGAATGAAAAACTGTTTTTT	CASSWTRGLMNEKLFF
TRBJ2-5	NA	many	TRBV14	TGTGCCAGCAGCCAAGTAGCGCGCAGGGAAGAGACCCAGTACTTC	CASSQVARREETQYF
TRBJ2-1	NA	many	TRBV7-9	TGTGCCAGCAGCTTAAGTGGCTTTGGGTACAATGAGCAGTTCTTC	CASSLSGFGYNEQFF
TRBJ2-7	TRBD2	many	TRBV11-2	TGTGCCAGCAGCTTAGGACTAGCGGGAGGGTACGAGCAGTACTTC	CASSLGLAGGYEQYF
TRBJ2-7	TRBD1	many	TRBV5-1	TGCGCCAGCAGCCCAACAGGGGGCCTTTCCTCCTACGAGCAGTACTTC	CASSPTGGLSSYEQYF
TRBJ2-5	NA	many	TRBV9	TGTGCCAGCAGCACCAGACCGGTTCCGCAAGAGACCCAGTACTTC	CASSTRPVPQETQYF
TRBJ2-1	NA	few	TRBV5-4	TGTGCCAGCAGCCCGACCAGCGGAACCTACAATGAGCAGTTCTTC	CASSPTSGTYNEQFF
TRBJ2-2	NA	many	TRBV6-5	TGTGCCAGCAGTTATGGGCTGAACACCGGGGAGCTGTTTTTT	CASSYGLNTGELFF
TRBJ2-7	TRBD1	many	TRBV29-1	TGCAGCGCTCAGACAGGGGGCGGCCAGTACTTC	CSAQTGGGQYF
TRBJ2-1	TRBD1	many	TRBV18	TGTGCCAGCTCCGACAGGGGAAGCTCCTACAATGAGCAGTTCTTC	CASSDRGSSYNEQFF
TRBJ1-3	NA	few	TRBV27	TGTGCCAGCAGTCTGGGTGGGACAGGAAACACCATATATTTT	CASSLGGTGNTIYF
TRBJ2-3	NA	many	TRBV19	TGTGCCAGTAGTATCCAGGCTAGCACAGATACGCAGTATTTT	CASSIQASTDTQYF
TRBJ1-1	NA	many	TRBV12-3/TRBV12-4	TGTGCCAGCAGTTTTAGTGGCATTTTAGAGGCTTTCTTT	CASSFSGILEAFF
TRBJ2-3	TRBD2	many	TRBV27	TGTGCCAGCAGTTTCCGCACTAGCGGCACAGATACGCAGTATTTT	CASSFRTSGTDTQYF
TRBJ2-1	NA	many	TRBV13	TGTGCCAGCGGGAGAGGCAATGAGCAGTTCTTC	CASGRGNEQFF
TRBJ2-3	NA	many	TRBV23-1	TGCGCCAGCAGTCAACTCGAGGATACGCAGTATTTT	CASSQLEDTQYF
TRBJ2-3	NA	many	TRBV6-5	TGTGCCAGCACCTACGGGGATACGCAGTATTTT	CASTYGDTQYF
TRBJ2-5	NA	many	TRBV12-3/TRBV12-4	TGTGCCAGCAGTTCCCTTTCCGGGACACCTCAAGAGACCCAGTACTTC	CASSSLSGTPQETQYF
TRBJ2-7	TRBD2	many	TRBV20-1	TGCAGTGTTGTCCCCGGACTAGCGGACTACGAGCAGTACTTC	CSVVPGLADYEQYF
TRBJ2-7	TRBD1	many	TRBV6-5	TGTGCCAGCAGTTACGTACAGGGGGCATCCTACGAGCAGTACTTC	CASSYVQGASYEQYF
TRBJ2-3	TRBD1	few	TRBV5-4	TGTGCCAGCAGCATAGGGGACAGGGGGCCCACAGATACGCAGTATTTT	CASSIGDRGPTDTQYF
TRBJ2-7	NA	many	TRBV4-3	TGCGCCAGCAGCCAAGATGTCCGCGGGACAGTCTCCTACGAGCAGTACTTC	CASSQDVRGTVSYEQYF
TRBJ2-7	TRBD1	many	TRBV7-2	TGTGCCAGCAGCTTAGGGGACAGGGGAACTTACGAGCAGTACTTC	CASSLGDRGTYEQYF
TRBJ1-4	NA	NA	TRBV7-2	TGTGCCAGCAGCTTAGCTCGGGGTTCTAATGAAAAACTGTTTTTT	CASSLARGSNEKLFF
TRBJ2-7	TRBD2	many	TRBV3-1	TGTGCCAGCAGCTTTGGCGGGGGGTACGAGCAGTACTTC	CASSFGGGYEQYF
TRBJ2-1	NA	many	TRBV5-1	TGCGCCAGCAGCCCCGGGGAAAGCTCCTACAATGAGCAGTTCTTC	CASSPGESSYNEQFF
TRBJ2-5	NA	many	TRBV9	TGTGCCAGCAGCGCCCCCCTGGGGAGAGGGGAGACCCAGTACTTC	CASSAPLGRGETQYF
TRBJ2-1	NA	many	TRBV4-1	TGCGCCAGCAGCCAAGTCGGGAAAAGCTCCTACAATGAGCAGTTCTTC	CASSQVGKSSYNEQFF
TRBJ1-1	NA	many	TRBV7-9	TGTGCCACCTCTGCTCCAGGGAAGGGGACTGAAGCTTTCTTT	CATSAPGKGTEAFF
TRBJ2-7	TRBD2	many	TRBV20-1	TGCAGTGCTAGGTCAAGCGGGAGGGCCATCTACGAGCAGTACTTC	CSARSSGRAIYEQYF
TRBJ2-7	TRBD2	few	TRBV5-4	TGTGCCAGCAGCCCGATTAGCGGGAGTTCGTACGAGCAGTACTTC	CASSPISGSSYEQYF
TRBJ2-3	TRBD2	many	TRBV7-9	TGTGCCAGCAGCTTAGCGGCTAGCGGGAGGGCAGATACGCAGTATTTT	CASSLAASGRADTQYF
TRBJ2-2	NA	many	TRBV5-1	TGCGCCAGCAGCTACGGGGCCCGGGAGCTGTTTTTT	CASSYGARELFF
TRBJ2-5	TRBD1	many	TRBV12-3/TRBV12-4	TGTGCCAGCAGCACCGACAGGGGAGAGACCCAGTACTTC	CASSTDRGETQYF
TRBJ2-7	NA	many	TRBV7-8	TGTGCCAGCAGCCCCGGGCAGGGATACGAGCAGTACTTC	CASSPGQGYEQYF
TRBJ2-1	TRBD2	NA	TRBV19	TGTGCCAGTAGTTGGAGCGGGAGCGTCAACAATGAGCAGTTCTTC	CASSWSGSVNNEQFF
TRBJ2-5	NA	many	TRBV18	TGTGCCAGCTCACCATCCACGGGTGTCGACCAAGAGACCCAGTACTTC	CASSPSTGVDQETQYF
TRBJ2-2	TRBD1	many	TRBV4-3	TGCGCCAGCAGCCAAGATGAGGACAGGGGGCTTGCCGGGGAGCTGTTTTTT	CASSQDEDRGLAGELFF
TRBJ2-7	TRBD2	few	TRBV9	TGTGCCAGCAGCGTGGCGGGGACTAGCGGGAGTTACGAGCAGTACTTC	CASSVAGTSGSYEQYF